Sequencing of this TCR beta chain was carried out in a study of cytotoxic CD8 clonotypes in ibrutinib-treated CLL. Study in general: Responses: roughly 25 partial, 2 complete; after median around 64 months, around 14 stayed remitted, some 12 progressed. Findings of the study overall: Rare overall, public clonotypes shrank or held steady under therapy. The study found clonality rose at ibrutinib response, then fell toward baseline at progression.

Per germline, CDR1 SGDLS and CDR2 YYNGEE. The CDR3 has 15 residues. Trimming pared 0 bases from V and 5 bases from J, leaving 11 bases between. Sequencing was designed to attain a depth spanning 1 in 200,000 to 1 in 1 million T cells. Sequencing was performed with immunoSEQ multiplex PCR; in TCRdb, only in-frame clones are kept and a portion is missing. The table lists approximately 84,000 clones, around 75% of them singletons. In regard to this clone: The antigen is undetermined.

The sequence came from a human donor with chronic lymphocytic leukemia. Here the sequenced sample was PBMCs, taken after 12 months of ibrutinib treatment. The chain is built from TRBV9 and TRBJ2-2; D is possibly TRBD2 (6 bases). The CDR3 spells CASSVVAGRTGELFF. The CDR3 nucleotides read TGTGCCAGCAGCGTAGTTGCGGGGCGTACCGGGGAGCTGTTTTTT.